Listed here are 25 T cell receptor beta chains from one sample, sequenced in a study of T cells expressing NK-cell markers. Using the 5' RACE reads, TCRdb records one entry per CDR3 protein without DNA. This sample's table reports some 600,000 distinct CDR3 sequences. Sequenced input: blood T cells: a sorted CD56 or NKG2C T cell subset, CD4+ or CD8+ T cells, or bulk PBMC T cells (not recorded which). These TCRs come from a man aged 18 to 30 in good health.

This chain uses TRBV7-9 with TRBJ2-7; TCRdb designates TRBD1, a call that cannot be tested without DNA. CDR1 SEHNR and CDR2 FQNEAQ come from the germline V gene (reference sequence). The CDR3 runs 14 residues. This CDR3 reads CASSLVRGRNEQYF.

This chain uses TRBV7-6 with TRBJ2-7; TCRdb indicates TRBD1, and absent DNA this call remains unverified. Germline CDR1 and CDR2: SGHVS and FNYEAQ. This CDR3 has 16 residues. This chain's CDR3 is CASSGQSRQGRYEQYF.

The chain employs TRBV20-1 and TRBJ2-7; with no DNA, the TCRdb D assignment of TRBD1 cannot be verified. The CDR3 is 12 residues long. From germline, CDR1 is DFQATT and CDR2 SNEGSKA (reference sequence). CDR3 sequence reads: CSAGPGRYEQYF.

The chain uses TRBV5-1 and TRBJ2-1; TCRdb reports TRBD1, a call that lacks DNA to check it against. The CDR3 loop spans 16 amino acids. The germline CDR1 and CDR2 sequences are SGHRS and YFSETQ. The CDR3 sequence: CASSVNGQSSYNEQFF. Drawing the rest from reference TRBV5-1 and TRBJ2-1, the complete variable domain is KAGVTQTPRYLIKTRGQQVTLSCSPISGHRSVSWYQQTPGQGLQFLFEYFSETQRNKGNFPGRFSGRQFSNSRSEMNVSTLELGDSALYLCASSVNGQSSYNEQFFGPGTRLTVL.

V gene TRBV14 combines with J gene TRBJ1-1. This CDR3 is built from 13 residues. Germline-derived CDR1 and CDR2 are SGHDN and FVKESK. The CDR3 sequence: CASSQSYGTEAFF.

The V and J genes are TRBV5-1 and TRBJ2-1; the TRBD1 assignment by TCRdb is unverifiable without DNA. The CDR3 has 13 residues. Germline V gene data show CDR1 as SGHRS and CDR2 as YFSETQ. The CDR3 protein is CASSPLGARLEFF.

The CDR3 sequence: CSALLAGVTDTQYF. The gene calls are TRBV20-1 and TRBJ2-3; there is no DNA to check the TCRdb D call of TRBD2. Germline loops: CDR1 DFQATT, CDR2 SNEGSKA (reference sequence). The CDR3 loop spans 14 amino acids.

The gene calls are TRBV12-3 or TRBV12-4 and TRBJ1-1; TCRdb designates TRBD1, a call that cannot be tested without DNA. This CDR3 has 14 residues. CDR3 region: CASSLPTGNTEAFF.

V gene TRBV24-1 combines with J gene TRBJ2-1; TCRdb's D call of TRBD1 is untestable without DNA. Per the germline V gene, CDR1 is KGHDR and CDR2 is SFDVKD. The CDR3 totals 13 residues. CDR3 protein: CATAKGGEKGQFF.

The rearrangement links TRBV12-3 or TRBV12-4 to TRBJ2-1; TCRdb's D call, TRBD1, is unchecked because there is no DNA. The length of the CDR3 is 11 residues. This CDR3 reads CASSITGLAFF.

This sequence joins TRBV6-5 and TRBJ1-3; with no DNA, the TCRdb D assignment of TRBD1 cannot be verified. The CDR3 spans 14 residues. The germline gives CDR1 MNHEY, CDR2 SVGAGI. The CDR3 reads CATTRDVSANTIYF.

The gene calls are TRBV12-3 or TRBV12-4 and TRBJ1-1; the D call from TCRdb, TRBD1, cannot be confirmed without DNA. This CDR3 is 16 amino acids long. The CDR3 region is CASSLRGPELNTEAFF.

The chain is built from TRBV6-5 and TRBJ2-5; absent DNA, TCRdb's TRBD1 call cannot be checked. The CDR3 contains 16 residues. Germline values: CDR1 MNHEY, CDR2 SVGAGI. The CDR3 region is CASSYVPGGYQETQYF.

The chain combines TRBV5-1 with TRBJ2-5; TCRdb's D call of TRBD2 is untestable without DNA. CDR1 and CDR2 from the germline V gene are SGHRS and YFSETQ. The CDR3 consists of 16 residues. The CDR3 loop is CASSLDGGRGPETQYF.

This chain's CDR3 is CASSLVLAGGQETQYF. The chain recombines TRBV14 with TRBJ2-5; TCRdb's D call of TRBD2 is untestable without DNA. From germline, CDR1 is SGHDN and CDR2 FVKESK. The CDR3 consists of 16 residues.

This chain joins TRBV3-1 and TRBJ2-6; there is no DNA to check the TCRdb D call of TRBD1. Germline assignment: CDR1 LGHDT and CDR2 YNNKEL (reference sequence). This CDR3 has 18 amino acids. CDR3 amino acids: CASSLTGTLLAGANVLTF.

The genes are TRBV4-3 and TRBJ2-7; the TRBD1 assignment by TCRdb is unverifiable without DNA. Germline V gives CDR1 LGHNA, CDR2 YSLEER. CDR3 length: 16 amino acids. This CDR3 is CASSQEHGQGNYEQYF.

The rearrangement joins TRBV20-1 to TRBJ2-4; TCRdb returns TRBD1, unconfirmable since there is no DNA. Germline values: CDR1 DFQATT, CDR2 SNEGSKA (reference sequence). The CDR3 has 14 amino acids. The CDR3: CSASHTAQLNIQYF.

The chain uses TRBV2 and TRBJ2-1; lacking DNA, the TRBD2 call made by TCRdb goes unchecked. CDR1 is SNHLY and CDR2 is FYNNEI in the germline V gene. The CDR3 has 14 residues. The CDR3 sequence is CASTLDGREGLRFF.

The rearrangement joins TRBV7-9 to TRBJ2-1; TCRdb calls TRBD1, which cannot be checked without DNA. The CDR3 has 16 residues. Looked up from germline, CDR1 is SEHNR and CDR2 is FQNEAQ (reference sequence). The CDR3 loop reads CASSLELGDDYNEQFF.

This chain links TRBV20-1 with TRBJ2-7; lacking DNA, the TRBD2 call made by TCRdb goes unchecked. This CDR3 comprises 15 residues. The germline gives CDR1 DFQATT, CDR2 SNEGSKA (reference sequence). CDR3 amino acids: CSARATLEAHYEQYF.

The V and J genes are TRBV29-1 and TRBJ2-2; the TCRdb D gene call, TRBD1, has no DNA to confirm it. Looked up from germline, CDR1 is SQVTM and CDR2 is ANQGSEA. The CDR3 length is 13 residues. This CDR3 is CSVRGTETGELFF.

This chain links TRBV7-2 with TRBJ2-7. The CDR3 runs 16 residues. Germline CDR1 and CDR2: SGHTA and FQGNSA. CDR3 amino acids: CASSLASSTGYNEQYF.

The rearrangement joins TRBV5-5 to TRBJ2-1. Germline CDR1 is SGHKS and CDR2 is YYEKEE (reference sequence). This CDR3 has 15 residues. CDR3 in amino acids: CASGLGVGSYNEQFF.

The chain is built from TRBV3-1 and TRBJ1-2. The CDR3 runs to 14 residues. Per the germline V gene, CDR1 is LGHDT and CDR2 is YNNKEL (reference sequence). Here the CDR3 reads CASTDGRTAYGYTF.